A selection of T cell receptor beta chains follows, all from one sample in a study of naive and memory T cell subsets. Using its own MiXCR run on the UMI-ligation and nested PCR reads, TCRdb lists one record per CDR3 protein. The data hold roughly 130,000 distinct CDR3 sequences, with roughly 32% observed a single time. The specimen was central memory CD4+ T cells from blood. The receptors were gathered from a human donor in good health. CDR3s include the opening cysteine and the closing phenylalanine or tryptophan. The D gene is left open where the match is weak. Clone size, where shown, is once, few, many, or a class for clones that have expanded.

d_gene,abundance,j_gene,v_gene,CDR3nt,CDR3aa
TRBD2,-,TRBJ2-7,TRBV7-9,TGTGCCAGCAGCCCGACTAGCGAGGAGCAGTACTTC,CASSPTSEEQYF
-,-,TRBJ2-2,TRBV7-2,TGTGCCAGCACGGACACCGGGGAGCTGTTTTTT,CASTDTGELFF
TRBD2,-,TRBJ2-7,TRBV7-2,TGTGCCAGCAGCTTAGGAGGACTAGCGGGTTCCTACGAGCAGTACTTC,CASSLGGLAGSYEQYF
-,few,TRBJ1-6,TRBV28,TGTGCCAGCAGTTTCGGGGGCAGGGCGAATAATTCACCCCTCCACTTT,CASSFGGRANNSPLHF
TRBD1,-,TRBJ1-1,TRBV20-1,TGCAGTGCTAGTCCGGGACAGTGGAACACTGAAGCTTTCTTT,CSASPGQWNTEAFF
-,few,TRBJ2-1,TRBV7-9,TGTGCCAGCAGCTTTCCAGGGGCCTACAATGAGCAGTTCTTC,CASSFPGAYNEQFF
-,few,TRBJ1-1,TRBV4-2,TGTGCCAGCAGCCAAGATACAGGCGGCACTGAAGCTTTCTTT,CASSQDTGGTEAFF
-,-,TRBJ2-3,TRBV24-1,TGTGCCACCAGTGATGTCACTAGCCCGAACGCAGATACGCAGTATTTT,CATSDVTSPNADTQYF
-,-,TRBJ2-3,TRBV25-1,TGTGCCAGCACCCAATACGGGCCTACAGATACGCAGTATTTT,CASTQYGPTDTQYF
-,-,TRBJ1-4,TRBV6-2/TRBV6-3,TGTGCCAGCACCGCCGGGACAACTAATGAAAAACTGTTTTTT,CASTAGTTNEKLFF
-,-,TRBJ2-3,TRBV14,TGTGCCAGCAGCCCAATGCGGACCACAGATACGCAGTATTTT,CASSPMRTTDTQYF